The 10 T cell receptor beta chains listed next were all sequenced from one sample in a study of technical replicates of blood from several donors. Clones were sequenced by immunoSEQ multiplex PCR, and TCRdb holds only the in-frame ones, with some missing. The sample lists 45,000 to 60,000 clones, about 95% occurring once. The source material was PBMCs. The receptors were gathered from a human donor in good health. Some clones in this sample may be carry-over from other donors' samples.

The chain is built from TRBV6-5 and TRBJ1-1, with D maybe TRBD1 (6 bases). V was shortened by 2 bases and J by 8 bases, with 12 bases between the two germline ends. The CDR3 length is 13 residues. The germline CDR1 and CDR2 sequences are MNHEY and SVGAGI. The CDR3 is CASSYPGGGEAFF. Written as DNA, the CDR3 is TGTGCCAGCAGTTACCCGGGGGGGGGCGAAGCTTTCTTT.

The chain combines TRBV20-1 with TRBJ2-3; D is undetermined. Germline CDR1 reads DFQATT; CDR2 reads SNEGSKA (reference sequence). The CDR3 contains 10 residues. Trimming removed 5 bases from V and 4 bases from J, with 4 bases in between. The CDR3 DNA reads as TGCAGTGCTTCTGCAGATACGCAGTATTTT. It encodes CSASADTQYF.

This chain links TRBV6-1 with TRBJ2-4, with TRBD2 as a possible D gene (6 bases). CDR1 and CDR2 (germline): MNHNS, SASEGT. Trimming shortened V by 4 bases and J by 10 bases, and 14 bases separated the two germline ends. This CDR3 has 13 residues. For the CDR3, the DNA is TGTGCCAGCAGTGCCCCGGGACTTTCTATTCAGTACTTC. Its translation: CASSAPGLSIQYF.

This clone was detected only once. The V gene is TRBV27, the J gene TRBJ2-7; 13 bases are shared with TRBD2. The J segment lost 4 bases and the V segment lost 5 bases, leaving 2 bases of the junction unmatched. The CDR3 has 14 amino acids. CDR1 and CDR2 (germline): MNHEY, SMNVEV (reference sequence). CDR3 in DNA: TGTGCCAGCAGTCCGGGACTAGCGGGATACGAGCAGTACTTC. This gives the protein CASSPGLAGYEQYF.

The chain carries TRBV5-1 and TRBJ1-2; D not resolved. Germline assignment: CDR1 SGHRS and CDR2 YFSETQ. There are 13 residues in the CDR3. Trimming shortened V by 5 bases and J by 4 bases, and 12 bases separated the two germline ends. The DNA of the CDR3 is TGCGCCAGCAGTCAGACTAACTCCTATGGCTACACCTTC. This translates into CASSQTNSYGYTF.

This chain connects TRBV7-8 to TRBJ1-5; 11 bases are a match to TRBD1. Trimming removed 2 bases from V and 1 base from J; junction bases left unmatched: 10. CDR1 is SGHVS and CDR2 is FQNEAQ in the germline V gene. The CDR3 runs 19 residues. CDR3 bases: TGTGCCAGCAGCTTAACCCCGGACAGGGGGCCGGGGAGCAATCAGCCCCAGCATTTT. This sequence encodes CASSLTPDRGPGSNQPQHF.

The chain combines TRBV7-9 with TRBJ2-7; TRBD2 might be the D (6 bases). CDR1 SEHNR and CDR2 FQNEAQ come from the germline V gene (reference sequence). The ends were cut back, 3 bases at V and 2 bases at J, with 14 bases in the middle. The CDR3 spans 15 residues. In nucleotides, the CDR3 is TGTGCCAGCAGCTTTACTCTAGCGCCGACCTACGAGCAGTACTTC. Translation: CASSFTLAPTYEQYF.

J is TRBJ1-2 and V is TRBV4-1, with D perhaps matching TRBD1 (5 bases). In germline, CDR1 is MGHRA, CDR2 YSYEKL. Trimming removed 1 base from V and 2 bases from J, with 20 bases in between. The CDR3 length is 18 residues. The CDR3 is CASSQVPIDRRRNYGYTF. The CDR3 DNA follows: TGCGCCAGCAGCCAAGTGCCTATTGACAGAAGGCGCAACTATGGCTACACCTTC.

The chain carries TRBV7-9 and TRBJ2-6; no reliable D call. Trimming removed 4 bases at V and 0 bases at J, with 16 bases between. Germline CDR1 reads SEHNR; CDR2 reads FQNEAQ (reference sequence). The CDR3 covers 18 residues. CDR3 sequence reads: CASSSPAAASSGANVLTF. The CDR3 DNA follows: TGTGCCAGCAGCTCCCCGGCGGCGGCTAGCTCTGGGGCCAACGTCCTGACTTTC.

The CDR3 region is CASSLSGGPGELFF. The CDR3 nucleotides read TGTGCCAGCAGCTTATCGGGGGGTCCCGGGGAGCTGTTTTTT. The chain couples TRBV7-9 to TRBJ2-2, with 7 positions matching TRBD2. Losses at the gene ends were 2 bases for V and 6 bases for J; bases not matched to a gene: 3. Germline V gene data show CDR1 as SEHNR and CDR2 as FQNEAQ (reference sequence). The CDR3 totals 14 residues.